The 29 T cell receptor beta chains listed next were all sequenced from one sample in a study of T-cell reconstitution after alpha-beta-depleted transplantation in children. Unique molecular identifiers were incorporated when the TCRbeta library was constructed. TCRdb re-derived calls from the PCR reads in MiXCR, one entry per CDR3 protein. The table lists about 72,000 distinct CDR3 sequences, about 6.7% of them singletons. This sample comprised PBMCs from the stem cell graft donor, obtained from the stem cell graft. Source of these receptors: a human donor who donated a stem cell graft to a child with acute lymphoblastic leukemia.

This clonotype was recorded at least ten times. The chain carries TRBV5-1 and TRBJ2-5; D ambiguous. V gave up 7 bases and J gave up 4 bases, with 14 bases separating them. This CDR3 has 13 amino acids. In germline, CDR1 is SGHRS, CDR2 YFSETQ. CDR3 nucleotide sequence: TGCGCCAGCTACACCAAGTTCGGAGAGACCCAGTACTTC. This gives the protein CASYTKFGETQYF.

This clonotype was seen repeatedly, ten times or more. This sequence joins TRBV9 and TRBJ1-1, with D uncertain. V was trimmed by 4 bases and J by 0 bases, leaving 7 bases between them. The germline V gene encodes CDR1 SGDLS and CDR2 YYNGEE. This CDR3 region has 13 residues. CDR3 coding DNA: TGTGCCAGCAGCTCGAGCTTGAACACTGAAGCTTTCTTT. Translation gives CASSSSLNTEAFF. Full variable domain (missing parts from reference TRBV9 and TRBJ1-1): DSGVTQTPKHLITATGQRVTLRCSPRSGDLSVYWYQQSLDQGLQFLIQYYNGEERAKGNILERFSAQQFPDLHSELNLSSLELGDSALYFCASSSSLNTEAFFGQGTRLTVV.

The chain joins TRBV3-1 to TRBJ2-7; D uncertain. Between the trimmed V and J ends, which lost 1 base and 3 bases, there was a span of 4 bases. Germline V gives CDR1 LGHDT, CDR2 YNNKEL (reference sequence). This CDR3 comprises 12 residues. The CDR3 DNA reads TGTGCCAGCAGCCAAGTCGGCTACGAGCAGTACTTC. It encodes CASSQVGYEQYF.

The sample holds many counts of this clonotype. The chain employs TRBV20-1 and TRBJ2-7; D gene uncertain. The V and J ends lost 6 bases and 9 bases respectively, with 12 bases between them. In germline, CDR1 is DFQATT, CDR2 SNEGSKA (reference sequence). The CDR3 consists of 10 residues. CDR3 DNA: TGCAGTGCCCACCATGGTGGGCAGTACTTC. Residues: CSAHHGGQYF.

At least ten counts were recorded for this clonotype. V usage is TRBV28 and J usage is TRBJ2-6, with a weak D call TRBD1 (6 bases). CDR1 is MDHEN, CDR2 SYDVKM, per germline. V lost 3 bases and J lost 0, with 18 bases in between. The CDR3 totals 19 residues. The CDR3: CASSFEGDRLISGANVLTF. The DNA for the CDR3 is TGTGCCAGCAGTTTTGAGGGGGACCGGCTTATCTCTGGGGCCAACGTCCTGACTTTC.

This clonotype was detected ten times or more. The germline gene is not matched at one end of the junction; a read error may be the cause. The chain couples TRBV19 to TRBJ2-2; the D gene is possibly TRBD1 (5 bases). The CDR3 runs 16 residues. Germline V gene sequence: CDR1 LNHDA, CDR2 SQIVND (reference sequence). This chain's CDR3 is CASSSLDRENIGELFF. The CDR3 coding sequence is TGTGCCAGTAGTAGCCTAGACAGAGAGAACATCGGGGAGCTGTTTTTT.

In its sample, this clonotype was seen many times. The chain has TRBV27 and TRBJ2-5; 8 bases fit TRBD1. With 6 bases clipped from V and 2 bases from J, the junction kept 5 bases outside the gene matches. The CDR3 length is 14 residues. The germline V gene has CDR1 MNHEY and CDR2 SMNVEV (reference sequence). The CDR3 nucleotides are TGTGCCAGCAGCCCAGGACAGGGTCAAGAGACCCAGTACTTC. Protein product: CASSPGQGQETQYF.

This clonotype was seen repeatedly, ten times or more. The rearrangement uses TRBV20-1 and TRBJ1-5; TRBD1 aligns across 8 bases. V lost 3 bases, J lost 5 bases, and 18 bases stayed unmatched. Per the germline V gene, CDR1 is DFQATT and CDR2 is SNEGSKA (reference sequence). The CDR3 spans 18 residues. The CDR3 DNA reads TGCAGTGCTAGTCACCTCCACCACCTTGGACAGGGCGATCAGCCCCAGCATTTT. It specifies CSASHLHHLGQGDQPQHF.

This clonotype was recorded many times. This chain uses TRBV20-1 with TRBJ2-5; tentatively, D is TRBD2 (6 bases). Per germline, CDR1 DFQATT and CDR2 SNEGSKA (reference sequence). The V gene lost 5 bases and the J gene lost 7 bases, with 14 bases spanning the gap. This CDR3 spans 12 amino acids. The CDR3 loop is CSASLVGGTQYF. The CDR3 coding sequence is TGCAGTGCTTCCCTAGTGGGGGGGACCCAGTACTTC.

There are a few counts of this clonotype. In DNA form, the CDR3 reads TGTGCCAGCAGTACGGGACAGGGGGCTTACAATGAGCAGTTCTTC. This translates into CASSTGQGAYNEQFF. The chain recombines TRBV2 with TRBJ2-1, with TRBD1 matching 12 bases. CDR1 SNHLY and CDR2 FYNNEI come from the germline V gene. The CDR3 consists of 15 residues. After removal of 5 bases from V and 4 bases from J, the junction contained 3 bases not matched to a gene.

About this clonotype itself: Because the CDR3 is missing its conserved closing phenylalanine or tryptophan, this is likely a read error. This chain connects TRBV20-1 to TRBJ2-4; D perhaps matches TRBD2 (7 bases). V was trimmed by 2 bases and J by 5 bases, leaving 16 bases between them. The germline CDR1 and CDR2 sequences are DFQATT and SNEGSKA (reference sequence). This CDR3 region has 15 residues. The CDR3 is CSARFPGEGENIQYC. In DNA form, the CDR3 reads TGCAGTGCTAGATTCCCTGGGGAGGGGGAAAACATTCAGTACTGC.

This clonotype showed up many times. The genes are TRBV4-1 and TRBJ2-3; the D is unclear. There are 15 residues in the CDR3. Trimming cost V 0 bases and J 0 bases, with 7 bases left between them. Germline V lookup: CDR1 MGHRA, CDR2 YSYEKL. CDR3 sequence: CASSQDSPSTDTQYF. The CDR3 coding sequence is TGCGCCAGCAGCCAAGATTCACCGAGCACAGATACGCAGTATTTT.

To note about this clonotype: One end of the junction varies from germline; a read error may be responsible. The rearrangement links TRBV9 to TRBJ2-2, with D perhaps TRBD1 (5 bases). The CDR3 is 15 amino acids. From germline, CDR1 is SGDLS and CDR2 YYNGEE. This CDR3 reads CASSVAKGNTRELFF. DNA of the CDR3: TGTGCCAGCAGCGTAGCTAAGGGGAACACCAGGGAGCTGTTTTTT.

In its sample, this clonotype was seen many times. CDR3 DNA: TGTGCCAGCAGTACGGACAGGACCTCCTACAATGAGCAGTTCTTC. It specifies CASSTDRTSYNEQFF. The J gene is TRBJ2-1, the V gene TRBV6-2 or TRBV6-3; 7 positions agree with TRBD1. Per the germline V gene, CDR1 is MNHEY and CDR2 is SVGEGT. The CDR3 is 15 amino acids. Trimming at V came to 5 bases and at J to 0 bases, leaving 4 bases not matched to a gene.

This clonotype was seen a few times. J is TRBJ2-3 and V is TRBV12-3 or TRBV12-4; possibly TRBD2 for D (6 bases). V shed 5 bases and J shed 1 base, with 16 bases lying between them. The CDR3 is 16 amino acids. CDR3 protein: CASSPPGTRGTDTQYF. CDR3 DNA sequence: TGTGCCAGCAGTCCACCGGGGACTCGAGGCACAGATACGCAGTATTTT.

The chain joins TRBV7-3 to TRBJ2-6; no firm D call. The CDR3 extends over 13 amino acids. Germline assignment: CDR1 SGHTA and CDR2 FQGTGA. V lost 2 bases and J 8 bases, leaving 7 bases between the germline ends. The CDR3 nucleotides read TGTGCCAGCAGCTTAGGGGTTACCAACGTCCTGACTTTC. Amino acid sequence: CASSLGVTNVLTF. Looking up the rest from reference TRBV7-3 and TRBJ2-6 gives the full variable domain: GAGVSQTPSNKVTEKGKYVELRCDPISGHTALYWYRQSLGQGPEFLIYFQGTGAADDSGLPNDRFFAVRPEGSVSTLKIQRTERGDSAVYLCASSLGVTNVLTFGAGSRLTVL.

This clonotype has more than one count but fewer than ten. This chain links TRBV12-3 or TRBV12-4 with TRBJ1-2; D gene unclear. V lost 7 bases, J lost 7 bases, and 16 bases lay in between. The CDR3 has 13 residues. CDR3 region: CASTFGPRAGYTF. The CDR3 DNA reads TGTGCCAGCACGTTCGGTCCGAGGGCTGGCTACACCTTC.

This clonotype was seen repeatedly, ten times or more. CDR3 amino acids: CASSFEDRRSSYEQYF. The CDR3 nucleotides are TGTGCCAGCAGTTTTGAGGACAGAAGGTCTTCATACGAGCAGTACTTC. V gene TRBV28 combines with J gene TRBJ2-7, with a tentative D call TRBD1 (6 bases). Deletions cut 3 bases from V and 4 bases from J, with 19 bases between. Germline V gives CDR1 MDHEN, CDR2 SYDVKM. The CDR3 totals 16 residues.

This clonotype has at least ten counts. This chain joins TRBV11-2 and TRBJ2-7; D not resolved. From germline, CDR1 is SGHAT and CDR2 FQNNGV. The CDR3 totals 14 residues. The V and J ends lost 0 bases and 6 bases respectively, with 12 bases between them. CDR3 bases: TGTGCCAGCAGCTTAGATCAGCCGCCGCTCGAGCAGTACTTC. It yields the protein CASSLDQPPLEQYF.

In its sample, this clonotype was seen many times. The J gene is TRBJ2-7, the V gene TRBV3-1, with 7 bases identical to TRBD1. The CDR3 spans 11 residues. The trim removed 5 bases at V and 10 bases at J, leaving 5 bases unmatched. The germline gives CDR1 LGHDT, CDR2 YNNKEL (reference sequence). In DNA, the CDR3 is TGTGCCAGCAGCTCGGGACAGAGACAGTACTTC. It codes for CASSSGQRQYF.

Ten or more counts support this clonotype. The chain combines TRBV14 with TRBJ2-1; TRBD2 matches at 8 bases. Per the germline V gene, CDR1 is SGHDN and CDR2 is FVKESK. This CDR3 is 16 amino acids long. J was trimmed by 6 bases and V by 4 bases; bases with no gene match: 11. The CDR3 spells CASSRPGTRGTNEQFF. The CDR3 nucleotides are TGTGCCAGCAGCCGACCAGGGACTAGGGGAACCAATGAGCAGTTCTTC.

In this sample, this clonotype turned up many times. The CDR3 region has the DNA TGCAGTGCTAGAGATCCCGGACGCAATCAGCCCCAGCATTTT. Protein: CSARDPGRNQPQHF. The chain uses TRBV20-1 and TRBJ1-5, with unresolved D. The CDR3 is 14 amino acids. From germline, CDR1 is DFQATT and CDR2 SNEGSKA (reference sequence). V shed 0 bases and J shed 2 bases, with 8 bases lying between them.

This clonotype was seen at least ten times. V and J are TRBV7-3 and TRBJ2-7; a weak D match, TRBD2 (6 bases). V was clipped by 5 bases and J by 2 bases, with 13 bases between them. This CDR3 comprises 14 residues. Germline CDR1 reads SGHTA; CDR2 reads FQGTGA. CDR3 region: CASSPRPGAYEQYF. CDR3 in DNA: TGTGCCAGCAGCCCCCGACCGGGGGCCTACGAGCAGTACTTC.

This clonotype was seen a handful of times. This sequence joins TRBV11-2 and TRBJ2-3; D gene uncertain. V was pared by 8 bases and J by 0 bases, with 3 bases between. The CDR3 sequence is 11 residues long. Per the germline V gene, CDR1 is SGHAT and CDR2 is FQNNGV. The CDR3 nucleotides read TGTGCCAGCGCTAGCACAGATACGCAGTATTTT. Its translation is CASASTDTQYF.

The sample holds many counts of this clonotype. The J gene is TRBJ2-1, the V gene TRBV2; D perhaps matches TRBD2 (6 bases). V was cut by 8 bases and J by 8 bases, with 22 bases left in between. In germline, CDR1 is SNHLY, CDR2 FYNNEI. The CDR3 is 15 amino acids. This chain's CDR3 is CASGTRRGTGDEQFF. In nucleotides, the CDR3 is TGTGCCAGCGGAACTCGAAGGGGAACGGGGGATGAGCAGTTCTTC. Based on the CDR3 plus reference TRBV2 and TRBJ2-1, the full variable domain is EPEVTQTPSHQVTQMGQEVILRCVPISNHLYFYWYRQILGQKVEFLVSFYNNEISEKSEIFDDQFSVERPDGSNFTLKIRSTKLEDSAMYFCASGTRRGTGDEQFFGPGTRLTVL.

This clonotype was recorded at least ten times. The chain uses TRBV6-1 and TRBJ2-3; D uncertain. The CDR3 runs to 15 residues. Germline values: CDR1 MNHNS, CDR2 SASEGT. Trimming shortened V by 3 bases and J by 0 bases, and 10 bases separated the two germline ends. The chain's CDR3 is CASSDRLDSTDTQYF. The DNA of the CDR3 is TGTGCCAGCAGTGATCGACTGGATAGCACAGATACGCAGTATTTT.

This clonotype was detected many times. The J gene is TRBJ2-7, the V gene TRBV29-1, with D unresolved. V was cut by 7 bases and J by 5 bases, with 18 bases left in between. Germline assignment: CDR1 SQVTM and CDR2 ANQGSEA. This CDR3 spans 13 amino acids. The CDR3, as DNA: TGCAGCGCAGCAGTCGTGGTTGGGGACGAGCAGTACTTC. This gives the protein CSAAVVVGDEQYF.

This clonotype was recorded at least ten times. The chain recombines TRBV5-1 with TRBJ2-3; D might be TRBD1 (6 bases). V was pared by 4 bases and J by 3 bases, with 12 bases between. The CDR3 is made up of 14 amino acids. Germline V gene lookup returns CDR1 SGHRS and CDR2 YFSETQ. CDR3 DNA: TGCGCCAGCAGCCCGAGGACAGATACAGATACGCAGTATTTT. It specifies CASSPRTDTDTQYF.

This clonotype has a count of ten or more. This sequence joins TRBV7-9 and TRBJ2-4; D is unresolved. This CDR3 spans 14 amino acids. V dropped 3 bases and J dropped 0 bases, with 6 bases sitting between them. CDR1 is SEHNR, CDR2 FQNEAQ, per germline (reference sequence). The CDR3 DNA follows: TGTGCCAGCAGCTTTGAGGTAGCCAAAAACATTCAGTACTTC. It is translated as CASSFEVAKNIQYF.